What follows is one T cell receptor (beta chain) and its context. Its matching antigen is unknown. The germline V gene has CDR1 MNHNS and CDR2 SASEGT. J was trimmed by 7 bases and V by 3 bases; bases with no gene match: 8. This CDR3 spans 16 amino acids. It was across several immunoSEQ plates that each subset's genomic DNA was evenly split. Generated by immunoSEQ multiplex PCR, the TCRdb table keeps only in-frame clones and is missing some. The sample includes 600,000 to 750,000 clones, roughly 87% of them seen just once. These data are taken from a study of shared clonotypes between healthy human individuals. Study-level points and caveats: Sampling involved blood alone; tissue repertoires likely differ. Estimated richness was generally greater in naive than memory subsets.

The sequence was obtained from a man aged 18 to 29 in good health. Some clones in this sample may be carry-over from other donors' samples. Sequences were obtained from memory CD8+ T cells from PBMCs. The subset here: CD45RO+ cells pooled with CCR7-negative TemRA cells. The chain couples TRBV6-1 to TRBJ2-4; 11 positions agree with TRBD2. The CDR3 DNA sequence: TGTGCCAGCAGTGACCTAGCGGGAGGAGGTTGGAACATTCAGTACTTC. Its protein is CASSDLAGGGWNIQYF.